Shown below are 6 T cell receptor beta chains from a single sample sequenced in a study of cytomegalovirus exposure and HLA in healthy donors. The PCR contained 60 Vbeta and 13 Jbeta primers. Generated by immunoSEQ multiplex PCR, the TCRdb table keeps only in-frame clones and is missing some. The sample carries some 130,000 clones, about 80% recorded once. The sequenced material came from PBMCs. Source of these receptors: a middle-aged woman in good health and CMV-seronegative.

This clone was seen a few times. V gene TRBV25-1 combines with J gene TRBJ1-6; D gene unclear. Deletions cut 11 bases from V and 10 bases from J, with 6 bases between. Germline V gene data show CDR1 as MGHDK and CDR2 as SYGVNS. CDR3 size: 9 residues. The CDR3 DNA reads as TGTGCCCCGGGGTCACCCCTCCACTTT. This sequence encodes CAPGSPLHF.

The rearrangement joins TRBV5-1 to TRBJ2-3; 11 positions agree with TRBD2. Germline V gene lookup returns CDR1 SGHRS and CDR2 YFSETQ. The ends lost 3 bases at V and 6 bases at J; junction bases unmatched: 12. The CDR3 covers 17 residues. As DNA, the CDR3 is TGCGCCAGCAGCTCCAATAGCGGGAGGGCCCTCCGGGATACGCAGTATTTT. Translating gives CASSSNSGRALRDTQYF. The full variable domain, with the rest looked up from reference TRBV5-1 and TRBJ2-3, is KAGVTQTPRYLIKTRGQQVTLSCSPISGHRSVSWYQQTPGQGLQFLFEYFSETQRNKGNFPGRFSGRQFSNSRSEMNVSTLELGDSALYLCASSSNSGRALRDTQYFGPGTRLTVL.

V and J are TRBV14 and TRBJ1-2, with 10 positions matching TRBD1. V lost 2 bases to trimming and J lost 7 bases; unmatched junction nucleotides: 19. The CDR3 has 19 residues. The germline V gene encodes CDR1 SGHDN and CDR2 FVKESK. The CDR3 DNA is TGTGCCAGCAGCCAAATAGATGCCCCCCCGGGACAGGGGATGTCTGGCTACACCTTC. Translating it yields CASSQIDAPPGQGMSGYTF. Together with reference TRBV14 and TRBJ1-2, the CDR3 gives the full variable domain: EAGVTQFPSHSVIEKGQTVTLRCDPISGHDNLYWYRRVMGKEIKFLLHFVKESKQDESGMPNNRFLAERTGGTYSTLKVQPAELEDSGVYFCASSQIDAPPGQGMSGYTFGSGTRLTVV.

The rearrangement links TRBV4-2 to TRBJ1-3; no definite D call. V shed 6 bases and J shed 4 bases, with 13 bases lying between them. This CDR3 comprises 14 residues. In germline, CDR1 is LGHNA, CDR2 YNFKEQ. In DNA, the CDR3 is TGTGCCAGCAGGCCAGCCGGGTCCGGAAACACCATATATTTT. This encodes CASRPAGSGNTIYF.

Written as DNA, the CDR3 is TGTGCCAGCAGCTTACAGACAGGGTCCCGCTACGAGCAGTACTTC. Amino acids: CASSLQTGSRYEQYF. This chain connects TRBV7-9 to TRBJ2-7; the match to TRBD1 covers 7 bases. The CDR3 spans 15 residues. Germline CDR1 is SEHNR and CDR2 is FQNEAQ (reference sequence). Unmatched junction bases numbered 7, after V lost 2 bases and J lost 3 bases. Using reference TRBV7-9 and TRBJ2-7 for the parts outside the CDR3, the full variable domain is DTGVSQNPRHKITKRGQNVTFRCDPISEHNRLYWYRQTLGQGPEFLTYFQNEAQLEKSRLLSDRFSAERPKGSFSTLEIQRTEQGDSAMYLCASSLQTGSRYEQYFGPGTRLTVT.

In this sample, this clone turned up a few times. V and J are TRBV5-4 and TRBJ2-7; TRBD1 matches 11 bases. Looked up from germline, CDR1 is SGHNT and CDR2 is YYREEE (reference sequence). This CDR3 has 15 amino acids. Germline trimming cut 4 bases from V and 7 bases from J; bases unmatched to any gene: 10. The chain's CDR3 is CASSQVPGQGGEQYF. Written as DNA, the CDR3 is TGTGCCAGCAGCCAAGTCCCGGGACAGGGGGGAGAGCAGTACTTC.